Listed below are T cell receptor beta chains from one sample, sequenced in a study of CD4+ T cells in melanoma. Profiling relied on immunoSEQ multiplex PCR, and the TCRdb table lists in-frame clones only, not all of them. The repertoire consists of about 120,000 clones, with 80% to 95% occurring once and the leading ten covering about 3.3%. Material for sequencing was peripheral blood. All receptors come from a human donor with melanoma. Both conserved end residues are part of each CDR3.

CDR3 length: 17; V gene: TRBV7-8; CDR3 protein: CASSLVVLALRGNEQFF
CDR3 length: 14; V gene: TRBV5-6; CDR3 protein: CASTKEVNGETQYF
CDR3 length: 15; V gene: TRBV5-4; CDR3 protein: CASSWGQTLNTEAFF
CDR3 length: 11; V gene: TRBV18; CDR3 protein: CASSPDREAFF
CDR3 length: 13; V gene: TRBV29-1; CDR3 protein: CSAGDRENYGYTF
CDR3 length: 13; V gene: TRBV2; CDR3 protein: CASKGRSGNTIYF
CDR3 length: 15; V gene: TRBV5-4; CDR3 protein: CASSLGRAPGNTIYF
CDR3 length: 18; V gene: TRBV21-1; CDR3 protein: CASSKGTSGITNTGELFF
CDR3 length: 15; V gene: TRBV13; CDR3 protein: CASSLEGDTRYEQYF
CDR3 length: 13; V gene: TRBV28; CDR3 protein: CASSKGVLGKNYF
CDR3 length: 13; V gene: TRBV9; CDR3 protein: CASSVRTGETQYF
CDR3 length: 14; V gene: TRBV6-1; CDR3 protein: CASKRDSANEKLFF
CDR3 length: 16; V gene: TRBV7-3; CDR3 protein: CASSLQASGGQETQYF
CDR3 length: 13; V gene: TRBV6-5; CDR3 protein: CASSRGTQETQYF
CDR3 length: 14; V gene: TRBV7-9; CDR3 protein: CASSSQGETTEAFF
CDR3 length: 14; V gene: TRBV14; CDR3 protein: CASSQDWAGGSYTF
CDR3 length: 14; V gene: TRBV7-2; CDR3 protein: CASSSGTGIEKLFF
CDR3 length: 14; V gene: TRBV11-3; CDR3 protein: CASSLRGRGAEQYF
CDR3 length: 14; V gene: TRBV6-1; CDR3 protein: CASNPTGGNTEAFF
CDR3 length: 13; V gene: TRBV9; CDR3 protein: CASSEGAGTEAFF
CDR3 length: 13; V gene: TRBV11-2; CDR3 protein: CASSARYRGKLFF
CDR3 length: 13; V gene: TRBV7-6; CDR3 protein: CASSLMGAYGYTF
CDR3 length: 14; V gene: TRBV5-1; CDR3 protein: CASSLGNRGNTIYF
CDR3 length: 12; V gene: TRBV7-2; CDR3 protein: CASSPQTGELFF
CDR3 length: 15; V gene: TRBV5-1; CDR3 protein: CASSLEGGSNTEAFF
CDR3 length: 13; V gene: TRBV28; CDR3 protein: CASSLAAGNTIYF
CDR3 length: 13; V gene: TRBV27; CDR3 protein: CAREKRERETQYF
CDR3 length: 15; V gene: TRBV5-1; CDR3 protein: CASSLGYRERYGYTF
CDR3 length: 14; V gene: TRBV19; CDR3 protein: CASSKDEAGAGYTF
CDR3 length: 14; V gene: TRBV7-9; CDR3 protein: CASSLGRGTGELFF
CDR3 length: 16; V gene: TRBV28; CDR3 protein: CASTPLAGDTYNEQFF
CDR3 length: 17; V gene: TRBV4-1; CDR3 protein: CASSQRYRGLTKNIQYF
CDR3 length: 12; V gene: TRBV6-5; CDR3 protein: CASSQGQETQYF
CDR3 length: 14; V gene: TRBV7-3; CDR3 protein: CASSRGGPNTEAFF
CDR3 length: 14; V gene: TRBV28; CDR3 protein: CASSFVLGQGGYTF
CDR3 length: 15; V gene: TRBV27; CDR3 protein: CASSPNQPGQGKLFF
CDR3 length: 14; V gene: TRBV28; CDR3 protein: CASTIAGGFWSQYF
CDR3 length: 15; V gene: TRBV4-1; CDR3 protein: CASSRTTGPQETQYF
CDR3 length: 13; V gene: TRBV19; CDR3 protein: CASSGQGADTQYF
CDR3 length: 14; V gene: TRBV7-8; CDR3 protein: CASSQMGVNYGYTF
CDR3 length: 13; V gene: TRBV5-4; CDR3 protein: CASSPGGTETQYF
CDR3 length: 13; V gene: TRBV30; CDR3 protein: CAWSASGGNIQYF
CDR3 length: 17; V gene: TRBV15; CDR3 protein: CATSRDDPGTFADTQYF
CDR3 length: 14; V gene: TRBV19; CDR3 protein: CASSTSSGMYEQYF
CDR3 length: 15; V gene: TRBV7-2; CDR3 protein: CASSLARSFQRGYTF
CDR3 length: 15; V gene: TRBV19; CDR3 protein: CASSMTGKGNTEAFF
CDR3 length: 18; V gene: TRBV2; CDR3 protein: CASSEASASGGAPETQYF
CDR3 length: 15; V gene: TRBV5-5; CDR3 protein: CATSRQSSGANVLTF
CDR3 length: 15; V gene: TRBV7-2; CDR3 protein: CASSLVGSGSYEQYF
CDR3 length: 13; V gene: TRBV9; CDR3 protein: CTSSVGSRRGYTF
CDR3 length: 17; V gene: TRBV7-9; CDR3 protein: CASSPLLDRLFSYEQYF
CDR3 length: 13; V gene: TRBV7-6; CDR3 protein: CASSLGQQETQYF
CDR3 length: 15; V gene: TRBV15; CDR3 protein: CATSRAGGGMETQYF
CDR3 length: 12; V gene: TRBV7-9; CDR3 protein: CASSLQTGEAFF
CDR3 length: 16; V gene: TRBV21-1; CDR3 protein: CASSRRLAGGTDTQYF
CDR3 length: 12; V gene: TRBV7-2; CDR3 protein: CASSPPGSPLHF
CDR3 length: 17; V gene: TRBV5-4; CDR3 protein: CASSSPVERGSYNEQFF
CDR3 length: 14; V gene: TRBV28; CDR3 protein: CASSRTGGNQPQHF